This is a list of T cell receptor beta chains from one sample in a study of monozygotic twins with inflammatory bowel disease. TCRdb reprocessed the 5' RACE reads and keeps a single row for each CDR3 protein, giving no DNA. The sample table includes approximately 400,000 distinct CDR3 sequences. The sample consisted of blood. The origin of the receptors is a human donor with ulcerative colitis or Crohn's disease, or a healthy co-twin of an affected twin (not recorded which). Both conserved end residues are part of each CDR3.

v_gene: TRBV4-1
j_gene: TRBJ1-1
CDR3aa: CASSRSTGTLNTEAFF

v_gene: TRBV2
j_gene: TRBJ2-1
CDR3aa: CASSLDSRTNEQFF

v_gene: TRBV5-1
j_gene: TRBJ2-1
CDR3aa: CASSLLAGDEQFF

v_gene: TRBV12-3/TRBV12-4
j_gene: TRBJ1-2
CDR3aa: CASSGGGGYTF

v_gene: TRBV5-1
j_gene: TRBJ1-1
CDR3aa: CASSFSDSNTEAFF

v_gene: TRBV9
j_gene: TRBJ2-1
CDR3aa: CASSVARGQNEQFF

v_gene: TRBV28
j_gene: TRBJ2-7
CDR3aa: CASSFPRLAGGEQYF

v_gene: TRBV7-9
j_gene: TRBJ1-5
CDR3aa: CASSLAGSAYNQPQHF

v_gene: TRBV14
j_gene: TRBJ2-1
CDR3aa: CASSQDVRRQFF

v_gene: TRBV5-6
j_gene: TRBJ2-6
CDR3aa: CASSLSERTVAGANVLTF

v_gene: TRBV7-9
j_gene: TRBJ2-2
CDR3aa: CASRPTAGSVAGELFF

v_gene: TRBV10-2
j_gene: TRBJ2-1
CDR3aa: CASSESKPNEQFF

v_gene: TRBV6-1
j_gene: TRBJ2-5
CDR3aa: CASSEVGSQETQYF

v_gene: TRBV5-1
j_gene: TRBJ2-1
CDR3aa: CASSFRDSDNEQFF

v_gene: TRBV7-2
j_gene: TRBJ1-2
CDR3aa: CASSPTAYLRYGYTF

v_gene: TRBV29-1
j_gene: TRBJ1-1
CDR3aa: CSVSTALNTEAFF

v_gene: TRBV5-1
j_gene: TRBJ1-5
CDR3aa: CASSPDGNREPQHF

v_gene: TRBV27
j_gene: TRBJ2-1
CDR3aa: CASSGDNEQFF

v_gene: TRBV7-9
j_gene: TRBJ2-1
CDR3aa: CASSPRGGSSYNEQFF

v_gene: TRBV3-1
j_gene: TRBJ1-1
CDR3aa: CASSPYLDTEAFF

v_gene: TRBV28
j_gene: TRBJ2-3
CDR3aa: CASSLPSVADTQYF